This TCR beta chain derives from a study of identical twins. Per the germline V gene, CDR1 is SQVTM and CDR2 is ANQGSEA. V lost 4 bases and J lost 0, with 10 bases in between. The CDR3 has 14 amino acids. TCRdb passed the 5' RACE reads through MiXCR, listing each CDR3 protein once. This table holds about 1.7 million distinct CDR3 sequences, less than 40% found once. Source material: cord blood. The V gene is TRBV29-1, the J gene TRBJ1-3; D is undetermined. The TCR comes from a newborn girl in good health. CDR3 sequence reads: CSVVLGSSGNTIYF. In DNA, the CDR3 is TGCAGCGTTGTATTGGGGAGCTCTGGAAACACCATATATTTT.